A few counts support the clone carrying this T cell receptor beta chain. The antigen is not known. This sample was taken from a study of T cells in Graves' hyperthyroidism and ophthalmopathy. Study results and limitations: A median 6.5 months before onset, the model predicted ophthalmopathy. Through a model of 13 V-J features, ophthalmopathy was separated from stable hyperthyroidism. Most thyroid-expanded clonotypes above 0.001 were also found in blood.

Template material for amplifying TCR beta CDR3 regions consisted of RNA transcripts. Researchers ran a first-round RT-PCR on the TCR CDR3 using the HTBI primer set. TCRdb processed the multiplex PCR reads anew with MiXCR; each CDR3 protein has one entry. The data show more than 500,000 distinct CDR3 sequences, under 15% seen once. V was clipped by 7 bases and J by 4 bases; unmatched bases: 8. This CDR3 is built from 15 residues. Germline V gene data show CDR1 as KGHSH and CDR2 as LQKENI. PBMCs stemmed from approximately 9.1 ml fresh peripheral blood. This TCR came from a woman aged 40 to 49 with Graves' ophthalmopathy. V usage is TRBV18 and J usage is TRBJ2-4; TRBD1 matches 9 bases. The sample consisted of blood. CDR3 loop: CASLPAGQGKNIQYF. CDR3 coding DNA: TGTGCCAGCTTACCCGCGGGACAGGGAAAAAACATTCAGTACTTC.